The entry below describes one T cell receptor beta chain. Its target is not known. The entry originates in a study of cytomegalovirus exposure and HLA in healthy donors. V was shortened by 3 bases and J by 6 bases, with 12 bases between the two germline ends. This CDR3 is 14 amino acids long. The germline V gene has CDR1 SGHVS and CDR2 FQNEAQ. General study results and limits: Clonal expansion was found to be greater in HLA-associated TCR beta chains than in equally common others in a later analysis. The study had only CMV serostatus as immune exposure information.

When sampled, the donors appeared nominally healthy, though they likely had unrecorded immune exposures. A multiplex PCR was run with 60 Vbeta primers and 13 Jbeta primers. Original analysis: A follow-up analysis tallied tens of millions of unique TCR beta chains, approximately 10 million shared. The assay was immunoSEQ multiplex PCR, and TCRdb's table has in-frame clones only and misses some. That table furnishes V, J and clone size, whereas the DNA furnished D and trimming. Here the sample spans roughly 240,000 clones, around 76% being singletons. The origin of this receptor is a woman in her forties in good health and CMV-seropositive. The specimen was PBMCs. The rearrangement joins TRBV7-8 to TRBJ1-5, with a weak D call TRBD1 (5 bases). The chain's CDR3 is CASSFSRVGQPQHF. The CDR3 DNA reads as TGTGCCAGCAGCTTCAGCAGGGTAGGTCAGCCCCAGCATTTT. Drawing the rest from reference TRBV7-8 and TRBJ1-5, the complete variable domain is GAGVSQSPRYKVAKRGQDVALRCDPISGHVSLFWYQQALGQGPEFLTYFQNEAQLDKSGLPSDRFFAERPEGSVSTLKIQRTQQEDSAVYLCASSFSRVGQPQHFGDGTRLSIL.